This T cell receptor (beta chain) appears in the sequencing data of a study of blood T cells in healthy people across ages. On the study more broadly: About one barcoded beta molecule per two T cells was the capture yield of template switching. Study results and caveats: TCR beta diversity tracked closely with naive T cell percentage.

Each donor gave roughly 9.2 milliliters of peripheral blood. Per individual sample, total RNA of at least 5.5 micrograms was extracted. The authors ran a second PCR of about 6 to 11 cycles using a sample-barcoded 5' primer and a J-beta primer mix. TCRdb itself ran the 5' RACE reads through MiXCR, one entry per CDR3 protein. The profile shows 750,000 to 950,000 distinct CDR3 sequences, roughly 50% of them singletons. Germline-derived CDR1 and CDR2 are SQVTM and ANQGSEA. The CDR3 contains 15 residues. Trimming pared 2 bases from V and 0 bases from J, leaving 14 bases between. A remark on this clonotype: Its antigen is unknown.

The chain links TRBV29-1 to TRBJ2-7, with D possibly matching TRBD1 (5 bases). The material sequenced was blood. The TCR was taken from a man older than 75 in good health. CDR3 nucleotide sequence: TGCAGCGTTGAAATCCCGGCCACAGGCTCCTACGAGCAGTACTTC. Translated: CSVEIPATGSYEQYF.